Listed below are T cell receptor beta chains from one sample, sequenced in a study of blood T cell repertoires in COVID-19. Assay used: immunoSEQ multiplex PCR; TCRdb lists only in-frame clones, some missing. In the table there are about 200,000 clones, 65% to 90% of which are singletons. Sample: peripheral blood. The receptors come from a human donor in a cohort sampled during active COVID-19. The CDR3 runs from the conserved cysteine through the conserved F or W. D genes are given only for firm matches. Clone size appears in some rows only: once, few, many, or a class for an expanded clone.

>TRBJ2-5|few|TRBV27|TRBD2
TGTGCCAGCAGTGTGAGCCCCGGGACTAGCGAGTGGGAGACCCAGTACTTC
CASSVSPGTSEWETQYF
>TRBJ2-2|NA|TRBV7-7|TRBD1
TGTGCCAGCAGCAGCCCGGGACAGGGGACCGGGGAGCTGTTTTTT
CASSSPGQGTGELFF
>TRBJ2-3|NA|TRBV7-2|TRBD2
TGTGCCAGCAGCGCCCGCCTGACTAGCGGGCTCCAGGATACGCAGTATTTT
CASSARLTSGLQDTQYF
>TRBJ2-7|NA|TRBV24-1|NA
TGTGCCACCAGTGACTCTCCCTACGAGCAGTACTTC
CATSDSPYEQYF
>TRBJ1-1|few|TRBV18|NA
TGTGCCAGCTCTCCGGACGGCGGGACTGAAGCTTTCTTT
CASSPDGGTEAFF
>TRBJ1-4|many|TRBV4-2|TRBD1
TGTGCCAGCAGCCAAGTTTTCGGGACAGGGCTTGAAAAACTGTTTTTT
CASSQVFGTGLEKLFF
>TRBJ2-1|once|TRBV28|TRBD2
TGTGCCAGCAGTTTATCGGGACTAGCGGGAGGGAGCTCCTACAATGAGCAGTTCTTC
CASSLSGLAGGSSYNEQFF
>TRBJ2-1|once|TRBV29-1|TRBD2
TGCAGCGTTGCTGGCGGGAGCTACAATGAGCAGTTCTTC
CSVAGGSYNEQFF
>TRBJ2-7|NA|TRBV5-5|TRBD1
TGTGCCAGCAGCTTTCTCGACAGGGATCTCTACGAGCAGTACTTC
CASSFLDRDLYEQYF
>TRBJ2-1|NA|TRBV28|TRBD2
TGTGCCAGCAGTTTATACGGAGCGGGAAGGTACAATGAGCAGTTCTTC
CASSLYGAGRYNEQFF
>TRBJ2-7|NA|TRBV4-3|TRBD2
TGCGCCAGCAGCCAAGGGGGGGGATCCGGCGAGCAGTACTTC
CASSQGGGSGEQYF
>TRBJ1-1|NA|TRBV25-1|NA
TGTGCCAGCAGTGAATACAGGGGTTTTGAAGCTTTCTTT
CASSEYRGFEAFF
>TRBJ1-5|NA|TRBV27|NA
TGTGCCAGCAGTTTAAGGACACCTTATAGCAATCAGCCCCAGCATTTT
CASSLRTPYSNQPQHF
>TRBJ2-1|NA|TRBV6-5|NA
TGTGCCAGCAGCGGTTCACAACAGGGCCACAATGAGCAGTTCTTC
CASSGSQQGHNEQFF
>TRBJ2-6|NA|TRBV7-8|NA
TGTGCCAGCAGCTTAGCGGTCGCTCCGGGGGACGGGGCCAACGTCCTGACTTTC
CASSLAVAPGDGANVLTF
>TRBJ2-7|NA|TRBV6-6|NA
TGTGCCAGCAGACAGTTTTACGAGCAGTACTTC
CASRQFYEQYF
>TRBJ2-7|NA|TRBV19|TRBD1
TGTGCCAGTAGTAGGGAGCCGACAGGGGCGGAAGAGCAGTACTTC
CASSREPTGAEEQYF
>TRBJ1-3|NA|TRBV28|TRBD1
TGTGCCAGCAGCCCTTTTGGGACAGGGGCCAACACCATATATTTT
CASSPFGTGANTIYF
>TRBJ2-3|NA|TRBV9|TRBD2
TGTGCCAGCAGCGACAATAGCGGGAGTGAGGCAGATACGCAGTATTTT
CASSDNSGSEADTQYF
>TRBJ2-7|NA|TRBV3-1/TRBV3-2|TRBD1
TGTGCCAGCAGCCAAGAGGGACAGCGCTACGAGCAGTACTTC
CASSQEGQRYEQYF
>TRBJ1-1|NA|TRBV7-3|TRBD1
TGTGCCAGCAGCTTAGCAGGGGGCAATACTGAAGCTTTCTTT
CASSLAGGNTEAFF
>TRBJ2-6|once|TRBV9|NA
TGTGCCAGCAGGGGGCCCCCCTCTGGGGCCAACGTCCTGACTTTC
CASRGPPSGANVLTF
>TRBJ2-7|few|TRBV4-3|NA
TGCGCCAGCAGCCAAGAGGACAGCTCCTACGAGCAGTACTTC
CASSQEDSSYEQYF
>TRBJ1-1|NA|TRBV27|NA
TGTGCCAGCAGTTCTCGGACAGTCAACACTGAAGCTTTCTTT
CASSSRTVNTEAFF
>TRBJ2-5|NA|TRBV28|NA
TGTGCCAGCAGTTTGGCCAGCGATCAAGAGACCCAGTACTTC
CASSLASDQETQYF
>TRBJ2-2|NA|TRBV7-3|TRBD2
TGTGCCAGCAGCTTCCTAGCGGGAGCCCAGGGGGTCGGGGAGCTGTTTTTT
CASSFLAGAQGVGELFF
>TRBJ2-5|NA|TRBV7-2|NA
TGTGCCAGCAGCTTATACCGGGGGGAGACCCAGTACTTC
CASSLYRGETQYF
>TRBJ1-2|NA|TRBV28|NA
TGTGCCAGCAGTCCCAGGGGCTGGGGCTACACCTTC
CASSPRGWGYTF
>TRBJ2-3|few|TRBV7-9|NA
TGTGCCAGCAGCTGGGGGGACAGAAGCACAGATACGCAGTATTTT
CASSWGDRSTDTQYF
>TRBJ2-1|NA|TRBV7-3|NA
TGTGCCAGCAGCTCGACTACCTACTCCTACAATGAGCAGTTCTTC
CASSSTTYSYNEQFF
>TRBJ1-2|once|TRBV18|NA
TGTGCCAGCTCACCAGCCGGGATTACTGCGGGCTACACCTTC
CASSPAGITAGYTF
>TRBJ2-3|NA|TRBV28|TRBD2
TGTGCCAGCAGTGCGGGAGGCAACACAGATACGCAGTATTTT
CASSAGGNTDTQYF
>TRBJ2-2|NA|TRBV7-9|TRBD2
TGTGCCAGCAGTTCACCCCTAGCGGGCACCGGGGAGCTGTTTTTT
CASSSPLAGTGELFF
>TRBJ2-7|NA|TRBV6-6|TRBD2
TGTGCCAGCAGTCCGACTAGCGGAACCCTCTACGAGCAGTACTTC
CASSPTSGTLYEQYF
>TRBJ1-2|NA|TRBV10-3|NA
TGTGCCATCACCTCTTCGATGAGGGGGACTAACTATGGCTACACCTTC
CAITSSMRGTNYGYTF
>TRBJ2-7|NA|TRBV4-3|TRBD2
TGCGCCAGCAGCCAAGAAGCAGCAGCGGGGCCCTACGAGCAGTACTTC
CASSQEAAAGPYEQYF
>TRBJ2-7|NA|TRBV10-2|TRBD1
TGCGCCAGCAGAAGGGGACAGAACTACGAGCAGTACTTC
CASRRGQNYEQYF
>TRBJ1-2|NA|TRBV2|NA
TGTGCCAGCAGGCTATATCGCTATGGCTACACCTTC
CASRLYRYGYTF